This TCR beta chain came from a study of cytomegalovirus exposure and HLA in healthy donors. Overall study results and limits: It was confirmed in vitro that a few of the CMV-associated chains were specific for CMV antigens. There were some public TCRs occurring in many donors, but most TCR sequences were rare.

Clones were read by immunoSEQ multiplex PCR, and TCRdb kept only the in-frame ones, dropping some. Among around 86,000 clones listed, approximately 93% were seen once. The J segment lost 2 bases and the V segment lost 2 bases, leaving 8 bases of the junction unmatched. Germline V gene data show CDR1 as GTSNPN and CDR2 as SVGIG (reference sequence). The CDR3 spans 16 residues. As regards this clone: Its matching antigen is unknown.

Sequencing was performed on PBMCs. This TCR was sampled from a woman aged 25 to 39 in good health and CMV-seropositive. The chain uses TRBV30 and TRBJ2-3; TRBD2 agrees at 9 bases. The CDR3 protein is CAWSSRAGGFTDTQYF. Written as DNA, the CDR3 is TGTGCCTGGAGTTCCCGAGCGGGAGGTTTCACAGATACGCAGTATTTT.